The 18 T cell receptor beta chains presented below share a single source sample, sequenced in a study of T cell clonality in common variable immunodeficiency. Data came from immunoSEQ multiplex PCR; TCRdb stores just in-frame clones and leaves some out. Sampling found approximately 28,000 clones, none seen once. Study conclusions and caveats: Reportedly, TCR beta sequences from common variable immunodeficiency showed fewer deletions and N-nucleotide insertions.

Antigens of these TCRs are unknown. The sequenced sample was peripheral blood mononuclear cells. The receptors derive from a human donor with common variable immunodeficiency.

This clone was observed a handful of times. The read finishes 3 residues shy of the CDR3 end, and the germline J gene is used to complete it. The chain uses TRBV29-1 and TRBJ2-1, with D perhaps TRBD2 (5 bases). V was clipped by 7 bases and J by 0 bases, with 13 bases between them. CDR3 length: 14 amino acids. Germline values: CDR1 SQVTM, CDR2 ANQGSEA. CDR3 region: CSAKARGSYNEQFF. The sequenced CDR3 bases are TGCAGCGCCAAGGCCCGGGGCTCCTACAATGAG.

The table lists this clone with many counts. The CDR3 is cut off 3 residues early in the read; its end comes from the germline J gene. This chain uses TRBV29-1 with TRBJ2-1; 11 bases map to TRBD2. The germline V gene encodes CDR1 SQVTM and CDR2 ANQGSEA. The CDR3 is made up of 14 amino acids. Germline trimming cut 6 bases from V and 3 bases from J; bases unmatched to any gene: 4. The sequenced part of the CDR3 DNA is TGCAGCGTCGAGGGACTAGCGGACTACAATGAG. Its protein product is CSVEGLADYNE. The full CDR3 reads CSVEGLADYNEQFF.

This clone was recorded many times. The CDR3 goes on 3 residues after the read ends, and that part is filled in from the germline J gene. The V and J genes are TRBV18 and TRBJ1-3; D is undetermined. CDR3 length equals 12 residues. The V gene's germline CDR1 is KGHSH and CDR2 LQKENI. Incomplete CDR3 DNA: TGTGCCAGCCCCGTCGAGCGGTGGACC. This encodes CASPVERWT. The CDR3 as a whole reads CASPVERWTIYF.

This clone was seen a few times. The read ends 3 residues shy of where the CDR3 ends; the end is completed using the germline J gene. V and J are TRBV19 and TRBJ2-1; D may be TRBD2 (7 bases). Between the trimmed V and J ends, which lost 5 bases and 3 bases, there was a span of 14 bases. The CDR3 runs to 15 residues. CDR1 LNHDA and CDR2 SQIVND come from the germline V gene (reference sequence). CDR3 in amino acids: CASSGTGRDYNEQFF. CDR3 DNA, as far as it was read: TGTGCCAGTAGTGGAACAGGGAGGGACTACAATGAG.

Regarding this clone: The read ends 3 residues early relative to the CDR3; the germline J gene fills the gap. The chain combines TRBV5-1 with TRBJ2-5, with D possibly TRBD1 on 6 matching bases. V was cut by 5 bases and J by 1 base, with 15 bases left in between. CDR1 is SGHRS and CDR2 is YFSETQ in the germline V gene. CDR3 length: 15 residues. The CDR3 reads CASRDPRTVQETQYF. CDR3 bases read: TGCGCCAGCAGGGACCCGAGGACAGTCCAAGAGACC.

At least ten counts were recorded for this clone. The read stops 3 residues short of the end of the CDR3; the missing end is completed from the germline J gene. The rearrangement joins TRBV20-1 to TRBJ2-5, with D possibly matching TRBD1 (6 bases). In germline, CDR1 is DFQATT, CDR2 SNEGSKA (reference sequence). The CDR3 has 13 amino acids. Trimming removed 4 bases from V and 3 bases from J, with 12 bases in between. CDR3 bases read: TGCAGTGCTACCCGGACAGCGAAAGAGACC. Amino acids: CSATRTAKET. In full, the CDR3 reads CSATRTAKETQYF.

The sample holds many counts of this clone. Read sequence stops 3 residues before the CDR3 end, and the germline J gene provides the missing end. The V gene is TRBV5-1, the J gene TRBJ1-5, with 8 bases aligning to TRBD1. V trimming: 4 bases; J trimming: 2 bases; junction bases outside the gene matches: 2. Germline V gene lookup returns CDR1 SGHRS and CDR2 YFSETQ. The CDR3 runs 14 residues. The covered CDR3 bases are TGCGCCAGCAGCAAGGACAGGGGCAATCAGCCC. Translated: CASSKDRGNQP. The full CDR3 reads CASSKDRGNQPQHF.

The sample holds a few counts of this clone. Sequencing ends 3 residues short of the CDR3 end; the germline J gene provides the rest. V usage is TRBV19 and J usage is TRBJ2-7; TRBD2 matches at 9 bases. The CDR3 is 14 amino acids. V was pared by 2 bases and J by 4 bases, with 3 bases of the junction left unmatched. CDR1 and CDR2 (germline): LNHDA, SQIVND (reference sequence). This CDR3 reads CASSILAGPYEQYF. The CDR3 bases that were read are TGTGCCAGTAGTATACTAGCGGGGCCTTACGAG.

Many counts were recorded for this clone. The read ends 3 residues early relative to the CDR3; the germline J gene fills the gap. J is TRBJ2-7 and V is TRBV6-1, with 9 bases that match TRBD1. V lost 4 bases to trimming and J lost 5 bases; unmatched junction nucleotides: 9. The CDR3 is 15 residues long. From germline, CDR1 is MNHNS and CDR2 SASEGT. CDR3 DNA, as far as it was read: TGTGCCAGCAGTGGATCCGGGACAGGGAGGGACGAG. Translating it yields CASSGSGTGRDE. The entire CDR3 protein reads CASSGSGTGRDEQYF.

CDR3: CASRGKGGLAGVNEQFF. CDR3 DNA (partial): TGTGCCAGCAGGGGAAAGGGGGGGCTAGCGGGAGTCAATGAG. This chain links TRBV2 with TRBJ2-1, with TRBD2 identical over 10 bases. The read is 3 residues too short to cover the CDR3 end, so that end is filled in from the germline J gene. J was trimmed by 6 bases and V by 6 bases; bases with no gene match: 14. CDR1 is SNHLY and CDR2 is FYNNEI in the germline V gene. The CDR3 is 17 residues long.

This clone was observed many times. The read halts 3 residues ahead of the CDR3 end, with the missing end drawn from the germline J gene. The chain has TRBV5-1 and TRBJ1-2; maybe TRBD1 (5 bases). CDR1 SGHRS and CDR2 YFSETQ come from the germline V gene. The CDR3 consists of 14 residues. CDR3 DNA, as far as it was read: TGCGCCAGCAGCTTTGCACAGGCGGAAGAGGGC. This gives the protein CASSFAQAEEG. The entire CDR3 reads CASSFAQAEEGYTF.

This clone was recorded at least ten times. The sequenced fragment ends 3 residues before the CDR3 boundary, so the rest is inferred from the germline J gene. The chain couples TRBV5-4 to TRBJ1-2, with 8 bases identical to TRBD1. Germline V gene sequence: CDR1 SGHNT, CDR2 YYREEE (reference sequence). The CDR3 totals 14 residues. Trimming cost V 4 bases and J 7 bases; bases outside gene matches: 9. The sequenced CDR3 bases are TGTGCCAGCAGCCCCGAGACAGGGGAGTCTGGC. Encoded protein: CASSPETGESG. The entire CDR3 protein reads CASSPETGESGYTF. The complete variable domain, with remaining parts taken from reference TRBV5-4 and TRBJ1-2, reads ETGVTQSPTHLIKTRGQQVTLRCSSQSGHNTVSWYQQALGQGPQFIFQYYREEENGRGNFPPRFSGLQFPNYSSELNVNALELDDSALYLCASSPETGESGYTFGSGTRLTVV.

In its sample, this clone was seen a few times. The CDR3 end falls 3 residues outside the read, so it is completed with the germline J gene. The chain has TRBV2 and TRBJ2-2, with D tentatively TRBD1 (6 bases). The CDR3 contains 14 residues. The germline gives CDR1 SNHLY, CDR2 FYNNEI. The V gene lost 6 bases and the J gene lost 6 bases, with 14 bases spanning the gap. CDR3 DNA (partial): TGTGCCAGCAGAGAAACAGGGACGGCCGGGGAG. This codes for CASRETGTAGE. The entire CDR3 reads CASRETGTAGELFF.

Turning to this clone: Its ends do not fully match the called genes, so a read error is possible. The read gets to within 3 residues of the CDR3 end, and the germline J gene fills in the rest. V usage is TRBV19 and J usage is TRBJ1-1; D perhaps matches TRBD1 (6 bases). The CDR3 sequence is 14 residues long. Germline V gene lookup returns CDR1 LNHDA and CDR2 SQIVND (reference sequence). The sequenced CDR3 bases are TGTGCCAATAGTATTCCAGGGGCGAACACTGAA. Its translation: CANSIPGANTE. The whole CDR3 is CANSIPGANTEAFF.

Worth noting for this clone: The missing CDR3 end, 3 residues past where the read stops, is filled in from the germline J gene. The chain uses TRBV2 and TRBJ2-2; maybe TRBD1 (5 bases). Trimming left V 9 bases short and J 4 bases short, with 18 bases between. Germline V gene sequence: CDR1 SNHLY, CDR2 FYNNEI. This CDR3 spans 15 amino acids. The CDR3 DNA, read in part, is TGTGCCAGTTGGCGGCAGGGAAGGCCCACCGGGGAG. Translation: CASWRQGRPTGE. The entire CDR3 is CASWRQGRPTGELFF.

This clone was observed at least ten times. The read finishes 3 residues shy of the CDR3 end, and the germline J gene is used to complete it. The chain uses TRBV27 and TRBJ2-1; D call uncertain. Per the germline V gene, CDR1 is MNHEY and CDR2 is SMNVEV (reference sequence). This CDR3 has 10 amino acids. Between the trimmed V and J ends, which lost 6 bases and 8 bases, there was a span of 5 bases. The part of the CDR3 DNA that was read is TGTGCCAGCAGGGGCTATGAG. This codes for CASRGYE. The full CDR3 is CASRGYEQFF.

There are many counts of this clone. With the read ending 3 residues before the CDR3 end, the germline J gene is used to fill in that end. The rearrangement uses TRBV2 and TRBJ2-1; D is unclear. There are 13 residues in the CDR3. Per germline, CDR1 SNHLY and CDR2 FYNNEI. V was clipped by 3 bases and J by 5 bases, with 8 bases between them. The CDR3 region is CASSDSFHNEQFF. The sequenced CDR3 bases are TGTGCCAGCAGTGATTCTTTCCACAATGAG.

This clone was seen at least ten times. The read terminates 3 residues ahead of where the CDR3 ends, so the germline J gene completes it. V is TRBV19 and J is TRBJ1-1; D is possibly TRBD1 (6 bases). V was cut by 3 bases and J by 4 bases, with 15 bases left in between. The germline CDR1 and CDR2 sequences are LNHDA and SQIVND (reference sequence). The CDR3 extends over 15 amino acids. CDR3 bases read: TGTGCCAGTAGTATTGACCTACAGGGCGGCACTGAA. It encodes CASSIDLQGGTE. In full, the CDR3 is CASSIDLQGGTEAFF.